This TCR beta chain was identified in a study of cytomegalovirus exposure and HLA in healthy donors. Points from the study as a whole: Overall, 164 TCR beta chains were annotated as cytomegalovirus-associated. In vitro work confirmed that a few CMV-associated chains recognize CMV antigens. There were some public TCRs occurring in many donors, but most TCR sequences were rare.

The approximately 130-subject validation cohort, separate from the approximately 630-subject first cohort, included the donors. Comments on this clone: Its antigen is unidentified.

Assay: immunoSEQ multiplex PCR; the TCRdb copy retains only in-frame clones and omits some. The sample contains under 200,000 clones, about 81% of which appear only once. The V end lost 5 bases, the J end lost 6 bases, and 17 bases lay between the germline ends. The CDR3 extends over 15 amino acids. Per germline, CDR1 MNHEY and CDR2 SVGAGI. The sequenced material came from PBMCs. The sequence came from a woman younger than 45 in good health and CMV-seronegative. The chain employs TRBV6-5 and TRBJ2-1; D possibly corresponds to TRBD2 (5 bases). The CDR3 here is CASSRQRQSFNEQFF. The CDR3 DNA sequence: TGTGCCAGCAGTCGCCAGCGGCAGTCGTTCAATGAGCAGTTCTTC.